Following are 30 T cell receptor beta chains from one sample sequenced in a study of early T cells in non-severe SARS-CoV-2 infection. TCRdb independently ran MiXCR on the 5' RACE reads; one entry per CDR3 protein. The data hold 80,000 to 95,000 distinct CDR3 sequences, with roughly 15% observed a single time. Sequenced here: whole blood, sampled at baseline. These receptors were collected from an adult who was a healthcare worker with PCR-confirmed SARS-CoV-2 infection or an uninfected control (not recorded which).

In this sample, this clonotype turned up many times. This rearrangement joins TRBV6-5 to TRBJ2-7; TRBD2 agrees at 10 bases. Germline CDR1 MNHEY, CDR2 SVGAGI. The CDR3 extends over 14 amino acids. V dropped 4 bases and J dropped 2; count of bases not matched to a gene: 2. CDR3 DNA sequence: TGTGCCAGCAGTTCTAGCGGGAGCACCTACGAGCAGTACTTC. Its protein product is CASSSSGSTYEQYF.

There are a few counts of this clonotype. The chain carries TRBV6-2 or TRBV6-3 and TRBJ1-1, with D unclear. This CDR3 is built from 13 residues. V lost 9 bases, J lost 1 base, and 12 bases lay in between. Germline CDR1 and CDR2: MNHEY and SVGEGT. The CDR3 DNA is TGTGCCAGTCGGAGGCAGCCGAACACTGAAGCTTTCTTT. It specifies CASRRQPNTEAFF.

The sample holds many counts of this clonotype. The chain joins TRBV6-1 to TRBJ1-5, with D possibly TRBD1 on 5 matching bases. V was shortened by 6 bases and J by 4 bases, with 10 bases between the two germline ends. CDR1 and CDR2 (germline): MNHNS, SASEGT. CDR3 length: 13 residues. CDR3 residues: CASSGTENQPQHF. In DNA, the CDR3 is TGTGCCAGCAGCGGGACCGAAAATCAGCCCCAGCATTTT.

This clonotype has a count of ten or more. The chain employs TRBV20-1 and TRBJ1-5; no clear D gene. Germline V lookup: CDR1 DFQATT, CDR2 SNEGSKA (reference sequence). This CDR3 spans 13 amino acids. V was trimmed by 0 bases and J by 11 bases, leaving 14 bases between them. CDR3 bases: TGCAGTGCTAGAGATGAAGGTTCCTTAGCCCAGCATTTT. Its protein is CSARDEGSLAQHF.

This chain joins TRBV7-9 and TRBJ2-2; D possibly corresponds to TRBD2 (5 bases). Trimming removed 2 bases at V and 1 base at J, with 5 bases between. This CDR3 has 14 residues. Germline CDR1 is SEHNR and CDR2 is FQNEAQ (reference sequence). The CDR3 DNA follows: TGTGCCAGCAGCTTACGGGAGAACACCGGGGAGCTGTTTTTT. This translates into CASSLRENTGELFF. Drawing the rest from reference TRBV7-9 and TRBJ2-2, the complete variable domain is DTGVSQNPRHKITKRGQNVTFRCDPISEHNRLYWYRQTLGQGPEFLTYFQNEAQLEKSRLLSDRFSAERPKGSFSTLEIQRTEQGDSAMYLCASSLRENTGELFFGEGSRLTVL.

The chain couples TRBV20-1 to TRBJ1-1; unclear D gene. V lost 0 bases and J 10 bases, leaving 12 bases between the germline ends. The V gene's germline CDR1 is DFQATT and CDR2 SNEGSKA (reference sequence). This CDR3 region has 12 residues. DNA of the CDR3: TGCAGTGCTAGAGAGGGCACCATACCAGCTTTCTTT. Translated, it gives CSAREGTIPAFF.

V is TRBV11-2 and J is TRBJ2-1, with 10 bases matching TRBD2. Germline CDR1 reads SGHAT; CDR2 reads FQNNGV. Unmatched junction bases numbered 0, after V lost 3 bases and J lost 4 bases. CDR3 length equals 14 residues. The CDR3 DNA follows: TGTGCCAGCAGCTTGGGACTAGCGTACAATGAGCAGTTCTTC. This codes for CASSLGLAYNEQFF. Combining the CDR3 with reference TRBV11-2 and TRBJ2-1 gives the whole variable domain EAGVAQSPRYKIIEKRQSVAFWCNPISGHATLYWYQQILGQGPKLLIQFQNNGVVDDSQLPKDRFSAERLKGVDSTLKIQPAKLEDSAVYLCASSLGLAYNEQFFGPGTRLTVL.

The sample holds many counts of this clonotype. The CDR3 sequence is CASSAGAESSYEQYF. In nucleotides, the CDR3 is TGTGCCAGCAGCGCCGGAGCCGAGAGCTCCTACGAGCAGTACTTC. This chain links TRBV13 with TRBJ2-7; D is unclear. Trimming cost V 5 bases and J 0 bases, with 14 bases left between them. The length of the CDR3 is 15 residues. Germline assignment: CDR1 PRHDT and CDR2 FYEKMQ (reference sequence).

The chain has TRBV5-4 and TRBJ2-2, with D possibly called TRBD1 or TRBD2 (5 bases each). The germline V and J ends were trimmed by 5 bases and 15 bases, with 17 bases remaining between them. Germline CDR1 and CDR2: SGHNT and YYREEE (reference sequence). The CDR3 runs 12 residues. This chain's CDR3 is CASRLDTGTMFF. The CDR3 DNA reads as TGTGCCAGCAGACTCGATACCGGGACGATGTTTTTT.

The gene calls are TRBV9 and TRBJ2-1; a possible D gene is TRBD2 (6 bases). This CDR3 is built from 15 residues. V was shortened by 3 bases and J by 0 bases, with 10 bases between the two germline ends. Germline V gene lookup returns CDR1 SGDLS and CDR2 YYNGEE. Here the CDR3 DNA reads TGTGCCAGCAGCGAGGGGACTCGCTCCTACAATGAGCAGTTCTTC. Translated: CASSEGTRSYNEQFF. Looking up the rest from reference TRBV9 and TRBJ2-1 gives the full variable domain: DSGVTQTPKHLITATGQRVTLRCSPRSGDLSVYWYQQSLDQGLQFLIQYYNGEERAKGNILERFSAQQFPDLHSELNLSSLELGDSALYFCASSEGTRSYNEQFFGPGTRLTVL.

This clonotype has a handful of counts. The genes are TRBV5-1 and TRBJ1-4; no definite D call. The CDR3 covers 16 residues. Germline V gene lookup returns CDR1 SGHRS and CDR2 YFSETQ. V was pared by 0 bases and J by 4 bases, with 13 bases between. The CDR3 nucleotides are TGCGCCAGCAGCTTGGTTCCAGGCAACTATAATGAAAAACTGTTTTTT. It translates to CASSLVPGNYNEKLFF.

The genes are TRBV4-3 and TRBJ1-1, with D possibly being TRBD1 (5 bases). This CDR3 spans 14 amino acids. Trimming shortened V by 4 bases and J by 3 bases, and 12 bases separated the two germline ends. The germline gives CDR1 LGHNA, CDR2 YSLEER. The CDR3 reads CASSRMGVDTEAFF. The CDR3 bases are TGCGCCAGCAGCCGTATGGGGGTCGACACTGAAGCTTTCTTT.

To note about this clonotype: An end of the junction differs from the germline gene, which may be a read error. The V call is TRBV27, the J call TRBJ2-7, with D unresolved. The length of the CDR3 is 14 residues. Per germline, CDR1 MNHEY and CDR2 SMNVEV (reference sequence). The CDR3 coding sequence is TGTGTCAGCAGTTTATCCAGGTCAGCCTACGAGCAGTACTTC. As protein: CVSSLSRSAYEQYF.

The rearrangement joins TRBV11-3 to TRBJ1-1, with D possibly TRBD1 on 5 matching bases. The CDR3 spans 10 residues. Germline values: CDR1 SGHNT, CDR2 YENEEA. Trimming removed 4 bases from V and 13 bases from J, with 10 bases in between. CDR3 loop: CASSSKGLFF. DNA of the CDR3: TGTGCCAGCAGCTCAAAGGGGCTTTTCTTT.

The rearrangement uses TRBV5-4 and TRBJ2-3; D gene unclear. V was clipped by 2 bases and J by 2 bases, with 9 bases between them. Germline-derived CDR1 and CDR2 are SGHNT and YYREEE (reference sequence). The CDR3 contains 14 residues. CDR3 sequence reads: CASSFWGFTDTQYF. CDR3 DNA sequence: TGTGCCAGCAGCTTCTGGGGATTCACAGATACGCAGTATTTT.

The genes are TRBV6-1 and TRBJ2-7, with 11 bases aligning to TRBD2. J gave up 0 bases and V 6 bases, and 4 bases lay outside the gene matches. This CDR3 has 15 residues. Germline V gene sequence: CDR1 MNHNS, CDR2 SASEGT. CDR3 sequence: CASRLAGASSYEQYF. Written as DNA, the CDR3 is TGTGCCAGCAGACTAGCGGGAGCAAGCTCCTACGAGCAGTACTTC.

This clonotype was counted between two and nine times. The chain recombines TRBV7-9 with TRBJ1-1; TRBD1 aligns across 7 bases. The CDR3 length is 12 residues. With 1 base clipped from V and 8 bases from J, the junction kept 1 base outside the gene matches. The germline V gene encodes CDR1 SEHNR and CDR2 FQNEAQ (reference sequence). The CDR3 is CASSLETGEAFF. DNA for the CDR3: TGTGCCAGCAGCTTAGAGACAGGGGAAGCTTTCTTT.

This clonotype was seen a few times. J is TRBJ2-1 and V is TRBV5-6, with TRBD2 as a possible D gene (5 bases). This CDR3 is built from 13 residues. Per germline, CDR1 SGHDT and CDR2 YYEEEE. The V gene lost 2 bases and the J gene lost 4 bases, with 7 bases spanning the gap. The CDR3 loop reads CASSFGVYNEQFF. The CDR3 coding sequence is TGTGCCAGCAGCTTCGGGGTTTACAATGAGCAGTTCTTC.

Many counts were recorded for this clonotype. The chain links TRBV25-1 to TRBJ2-5; D is ambiguous. The length of the CDR3 is 12 residues. Trimming took off 5 bases at V and 3 bases at J, with 7 bases between the two ends. Germline CDR1 and CDR2: MGHDK and SYGVNS. Here the CDR3 reads CASSFYKETQYF. The CDR3 DNA reads as TGTGCCAGCAGTTTCTATAAAGAGACCCAGTACTTC.

This clonotype has just a few counts. The chain carries TRBV29-1 and TRBJ2-5; D is possibly TRBD1 (5 bases). Germline V CDR1 and CDR2: SQVTM, ANQGSEA. The CDR3 covers 13 residues. V shed 4 bases and J shed 1 base, with 10 bases lying between them. Written as DNA, the CDR3 is TGCAGCGTTGTAAATAGGGGCCAAGAGACCCAGTACTTC. It yields the protein CSVVNRGQETQYF.

This clonotype was detected only a few times. This sequence joins TRBV5-1 and TRBJ2-3; no definite D call. This CDR3 comprises 13 residues. V lost 1 base and J 2 bases, leaving 5 bases between the germline ends. Germline assignment: CDR1 SGHRS and CDR2 YFSETQ. The CDR3 loop reads CASSLTSTDTQYF. DNA for the CDR3: TGCGCCAGCAGCTTGACGTCCACAGATACGCAGTATTTT.

This chain joins TRBV5-4 and TRBJ2-2, with TRBD1 matching over 7 bases. CDR1 and CDR2 from the germline V gene are SGHNT and YYREEE (reference sequence). The CDR3 is 14 residues long. Trimming cost V 5 bases and J 4 bases; bases outside gene matches: 5. CDR3 amino acids: CASRTGRSTGELFF. CDR3 sequence (DNA): TGTGCCAGCAGGACAGGGCGTAGCACCGGGGAGCTGTTTTTT.

V gene TRBV7-3 combines with J gene TRBJ1-1; perhaps TRBD1 as D (5 bases). Germline CDR1 reads SGHTA; CDR2 reads FQGTGA. Trimming cost V 6 bases and J 2 bases, with 34 bases left between them. The CDR3 length is 21 residues. CDR3 protein: CASRRTHQRAEGAITNTEAFF. The CDR3 coding sequence is TGTGCCAGCAGGCGAACACACCAGCGGGCGGAAGGGGCTATTACAAACACTGAAGCTTTCTTT.

This clonotype was found a few times. The chain has TRBV28 and TRBJ1-5; the D gene is possibly TRBD1 (5 bases). Per germline, CDR1 MDHEN and CDR2 SYDVKM. Trimming took 5 bases from V and 7 from J, leaving 15 bases between them. The CDR3 has 14 amino acids. The CDR3 protein is CASSPLGGIQPQHF. The CDR3 DNA reads as TGTGCCAGCAGTCCCCTTGGGGGAATCCAGCCCCAGCATTTT.

This clonotype was seen only a few times. V is TRBV5-4 and J is TRBJ2-2; no reliable D call. Germline loops: CDR1 SGHNT, CDR2 YYREEE (reference sequence). This CDR3 spans 15 amino acids. The V and J ends lost 4 bases and 6 bases respectively, with 16 bases between them. CDR3 protein: CASSADPGGAGELFF. Written as DNA, the CDR3 is TGTGCCAGCAGCGCGGACCCCGGTGGGGCCGGGGAGCTGTTTTTT.

The sample holds many counts of this clonotype. The V and J genes are TRBV7-9 and TRBJ2-5; D gene uncertain. V was trimmed by 1 base and J by 5 bases, leaving 5 bases between them. Germline V gene sequence: CDR1 SEHNR, CDR2 FQNEAQ (reference sequence). The CDR3 runs to 12 residues. The CDR3: CASSLEAETQYF. CDR3 nucleotide sequence: TGTGCCAGCAGCTTAGAGGCCGAGACCCAGTACTTC.

This clonotype was counted only a few times. The rearrangement links TRBV3-1 to TRBJ2-7; TRBD2 matches 8 bases. Germline V gene lookup returns CDR1 LGHDT and CDR2 YNNKEL (reference sequence). The CDR3 consists of 13 residues. J gave up 6 bases and V 4 bases, and 5 bases lay outside the gene matches. The CDR3 sequence: CASSLAGRTEQYF. CDR3 coding DNA: TGTGCCAGCAGCCTAGCGGGGAGAACCGAGCAGTACTTC.

This clonotype appeared a few times. V usage is TRBV12-5 and J usage is TRBJ2-1; 9 bases align to TRBD2. The V and J ends lost 3 bases and 5 bases, in that order; junction bases with no gene match: 14. Germline V gene data show CDR1 as LGHNT and CDR2 as FRNRAP. The CDR3 sequence is 18 residues long. The chain's CDR3 is CASGFGGPSGIRDNEQFF. Written as DNA, the CDR3 is TGTGCTAGTGGTTTTGGGGGCCCTAGCGGGATTCGTGACAATGAGCAGTTCTTC. Full variable domain (rest looked up from reference TRBV12-5 and TRBJ2-1): DARVTQTPRHKVTEMGQEVTMRCQPILGHNTVFWYRQTMMQGLELLAYFRNRAPLDDSGMPKDRFSAEMPDATLATLKIQPSEPRDSAVYFCASGFGGPSGIRDNEQFFGPGTRLTVL.

This clonotype was seen a handful of times. The J gene is TRBJ2-2, the V gene TRBV4-3; no clear D gene. CDR1 and CDR2 from the germline V gene are LGHNA and YSLEER. This CDR3 has 20 amino acids. V was cut by 2 bases and J by 3 bases, with 25 bases left in between. The CDR3 DNA reads TGCGCCAGCAGCCAAACAAAAACCCCCGAGCCCGCTAATTACACCGGGGAGCTGTTTTTT. Protein product: CASSQTKTPEPANYTGELFF.

This clonotype was picked up a small number of times. The gene calls are TRBV6-2 or TRBV6-3 and TRBJ1-2; 9 bases line up with TRBD1. CDR3 length: 16 residues. Trimming at V came to 4 bases and at J to 4 bases, leaving 10 bases not matched to a gene. Germline values: CDR1 MNHEY, CDR2 SVGEGT. The CDR3 DNA follows: TGTGCCAGCAGTTTCACCGCAACAGGGGGCGCCTATGGCTACACCTTC. Its translation: CASSFTATGGAYGYTF.